This is a list of T cell receptor beta chains from one sample in a study of blood T cell repertoires in COVID-19. Method: immunoSEQ multiplex PCR; TCRdb's copy keeps in-frame clones and lacks some. In the table there are some 96,000 clones, roughly 85% of which are singletons. Source material: peripheral blood. The origin of the receptors is a human donor in a cohort sampled during active COVID-19. Each CDR3 is given with its conserved first and last residue. D genes are given only for firm matches. The size field is filled for only some rows; it gives once, few, many or a size class.

J: TRBJ1-1
V: TRBV3-1/TRBV3-2
D: NA
size: NA
DNA: TGTGCCAGCAGCCAAGGGTTAAGGGGTCAAAATCTAGCTTTCTTT
CDR3: CASSQGLRGQNLAFF

J: TRBJ2-1
V: TRBV19
D: TRBD1
size: NA
DNA: TGTGCCAGTAGTATAGATTATGCAGGGGGCCCTCGTTACAATGAGCAGTTCTTC
CDR3: CASSIDYAGGPRYNEQFF

J: TRBJ2-7
V: TRBV7-2
D: NA
size: NA
DNA: TGTGCCAGCAGCTTAGTGTTCGGGGACGAGCAGTACTTC
CDR3: CASSLVFGDEQYF

J: TRBJ2-1
V: TRBV9
D: TRBD2
size: NA
DNA: TGTGCCAGCAGCCGCGGGGGGAGCTCCTACAATGAGCAGTTCTTC
CDR3: CASSRGGSSYNEQFF

J: TRBJ1-5
V: TRBV7-8
D: NA
size: NA
DNA: TGTGCCAGCAGCTTAGTGGCCAGGGGTAATGATCAGCCCCAGCATTTT
CDR3: CASSLVARGNDQPQHF

J: TRBJ1-1
V: TRBV29-1
D: TRBD1
size: NA
DNA: TGCAGCGTTGCAACAACAGGGGGGACTGAAGCTTTCTTT
CDR3: CSVATTGGTEAFF

J: TRBJ1-2
V: TRBV28
D: NA
size: NA
DNA: TGTGCCAGCAGTTTACTGACAGACTATGGCTACACCTTC
CDR3: CASSLLTDYGYTF

J: TRBJ2-3
V: TRBV10-3
D: NA
size: NA
DNA: TGTGCCACCGGGACGACTAGTTCTAGCACAGATACGCAGTATTTT
CDR3: CATGTTSSSTDTQYF

J: TRBJ1-1
V: TRBV19
D: TRBD1
size: NA
DNA: TGTGCCACCTGGGACAGGGAGGACACTGAAGCTTTCTTT
CDR3: CATWDREDTEAFF

J: TRBJ1-4
V: TRBV4-3
D: NA
size: NA
DNA: TGCGCCAGCAGCCAAGCCTCTGCAACTAATGAAAAACTGTTTTTT
CDR3: CASSQASATNEKLFF

J: TRBJ1-4
V: TRBV5-4
D: TRBD1
size: NA
DNA: TGTGCCAGCAGCTTGGAGAGACAGGGAGATGAAAAACTGTTTTTT
CDR3: CASSLERQGDEKLFF

J: TRBJ2-1
V: TRBV6-1
D: TRBD2
size: NA
DNA: TGTGCCAGCAGTGGTGAGGCGGGAGGGCCAAGGAAGGAGCAGTTCTTC
CDR3: CASSGEAGGPRKEQFF

J: TRBJ1-5
V: TRBV3-1/TRBV3-2
D: NA
size: NA
DNA: TGTGCCAGCAGCCAAACAGTCAATCAGCCCCAGCATTTT
CDR3: CASSQTVNQPQHF

J: TRBJ1-4
V: TRBV10-1
D: NA
size: NA
DNA: TGCGCCAGCAGTGCAGGGGTTAATGAAAAACTGTTTTTT
CDR3: CASSAGVNEKLFF

J: TRBJ2-2
V: TRBV7-3
D: TRBD2
size: NA
DNA: TGTGCCAGCAGCCCCAGCGGGGGCGAGAACACCGGGGAGCTGTTTTTT
CDR3: CASSPSGGENTGELFF

J: TRBJ1-4
V: TRBV20-1
D: TRBD1
size: few
DNA: TGCAGTGCTAGTTCCGGGACAGGGGCATTTTTT
CDR3: CSASSGTGAFF

J: TRBJ1-1
V: TRBV11-2
D: NA
size: NA
DNA: TGTGCCACTAAGCATGAAGCTTTCTTT
CDR3: CATKHEAFF

J: TRBJ2-3
V: TRBV13
D: TRBD2
size: NA
DNA: TGTGCCAGCAGTTCCTATCTAGCGGGACCCAGCACAGATACGCAGTATTTT
CDR3: CASSSYLAGPSTDTQYF

J: TRBJ1-1
V: TRBV5-4
D: NA
size: few
DNA: TGTGCCAGCAGCCGGGGGAACACTGAAGCTTTCTTT
CDR3: CASSRGNTEAFF

J: TRBJ1-3
V: TRBV7-9
D: TRBD1
size: NA
DNA: TGTGCCAGCAGCTTAGGCGGGGGGACAGGGGGTTTTGGAAACATCATATATTTT
CDR3: CASSLGGGTGGFGNIIYF

J: TRBJ1-4
V: TRBV5-4
D: NA
size: NA
DNA: TGTGCCAGCAGTACCGGGGCGGGATTTGGTGAAAAACTGTTTTTT
CDR3: CASSTGAGFGEKLFF

J: TRBJ2-3
V: TRBV18
D: TRBD2
size: NA
DNA: TGTGCCAGCTCACCCCCAGCGGGAGGCACAGATACGCAGTATTTT
CDR3: CASSPPAGGTDTQYF

J: TRBJ2-1
V: TRBV28
D: TRBD1
size: NA
DNA: TGTGCCAGCTCAGAACGGGACAGCTCCTACAATGAGCAGTTCTTC
CDR3: CASSERDSSYNEQFF

J: TRBJ2-3
V: TRBV5-1
D: NA
size: NA
DNA: TGCGCCAGCAGCTTAGTAGGAGGCGATACGCAGTATTTT
CDR3: CASSLVGGDTQYF

J: TRBJ2-2
V: TRBV29-1
D: TRBD1
size: NA
DNA: TGCAGCGTTAAGACAGGGGGTGACACCGGGGAGCTGTTTTTT
CDR3: CSVKTGGDTGELFF

J: TRBJ2-3
V: TRBV7-3
D: TRBD2
size: few
DNA: TGTGCCAGCAGCTTAAGCGCTAGCGGGGACCTATTGAGTACAGATACGCAGTATTTT
CDR3: CASSLSASGDLLSTDTQYF

J: TRBJ2-5
V: TRBV5-1
D: NA
size: NA
DNA: TGCGCCAGCAGCTTGGATTCGTCGGTCCGTGAGACCCAGTACTTC
CDR3: CASSLDSSVRETQYF

J: TRBJ2-3
V: TRBV27
D: TRBD2
size: NA
DNA: TGTGCCAGCAGTTTAAATCCCGGCTTCGGACTAGCGATAACGCAGGATACGCAGTATTTT
CDR3: CASSLNPGFGLAITQDTQYF

J: TRBJ2-2
V: TRBV10-1
D: NA
size: NA
DNA: TGCGCCAGCAGTGGCAGTAAGACCGGGGAGCTGTTTTTT
CDR3: CASSGSKTGELFF

J: TRBJ2-5
V: TRBV6-4
D: TRBD2
size: NA
DNA: TGTGCCAGCAGTGACGTTCAGGGGGCTATCCTAGCGGGAGTAGGGGGATTCCAAGAGACCCAGTACTTC
CDR3: CASSDVQGAILAGVGGFQETQYF

J: TRBJ1-6
V: TRBV7-2
D: NA
size: NA
DNA: TGTGCCAGCAGCTATCTCACAGGGTTAGTTGGTTCACCCCTCCACTTT
CDR3: CASSYLTGLVGSPLHF

J: TRBJ2-5
V: TRBV14
D: TRBD2
size: once
DNA: TGTGCCAGCAGCCAACCTGGGAGGGGCCCTGAGTACTTC
CDR3: CASSQPGRGPEYF

J: TRBJ2-2
V: TRBV9
D: NA
size: once
DNA: TGTGCCAGCAGCGTAACCGGGGGTCACACCGGGGAGCTGTTTTTT
CDR3: CASSVTGGHTGELFF

J: TRBJ2-6
V: TRBV7-3
D: TRBD1
size: NA
DNA: TGTGCCAGCAGCTCCGCAGGGGGCGGGGCTGGGGCCAACGTCCTGACTTTC
CDR3: CASSSAGGGAGANVLTF

J: TRBJ1-6
V: TRBV5-6
D: NA
size: NA
DNA: TGTGCCAGCATCCGGTCCGCGGGGGGCCTATATAATTCACCCCTCCACTTT
CDR3: CASIRSAGGLYNSPLHF

J: TRBJ2-3
V: TRBV18
D: TRBD1
size: once
DNA: TGTGCCAGCTCACCAGACAGGGGAATAGATACGCAGTATTTT
CDR3: CASSPDRGIDTQYF

J: TRBJ2-6
V: TRBV4-1
D: NA
size: NA
DNA: TGCGCCAGCAGCCAAGAGGGTAGCGGTCGACCTTACTCTGGGGCCAACGTCCTGACTTTC
CDR3: CASSQEGSGRPYSGANVLTF

J: TRBJ2-1
V: TRBV2
D: TRBD2
size: NA
DNA: TGTGCCAGCCGAGGTTGGACTAGTTCCTACAATGAGCAGTTCTTC
CDR3: CASRGWTSSYNEQFF

J: TRBJ1-2
V: TRBV27
D: NA
size: NA
DNA: TGTGCCAGCAGTTTACGAGGACAGCCGATCTATGGCTACACCTTC
CDR3: CASSLRGQPIYGYTF

J: TRBJ2-5
V: TRBV5-4
D: NA
size: NA
DNA: TGTGCCAGCAGTTCCCGGGAGAGGGTCCAAGAGACCCAGTACTTC
CDR3: CASSSRERVQETQYF

J: TRBJ1-2
V: TRBV7-2
D: NA
size: NA
DNA: TGTGCCAGCAGCTTATGGCAGGGCGGCTATGGCTACACCTTC
CDR3: CASSLWQGGYGYTF

J: TRBJ2-7
V: TRBV5-1
D: TRBD1
size: NA
DNA: TGCGCCAGCAGCTTGGTGGGACAGGGGTCCTACGAGCAGTACTTC
CDR3: CASSLVGQGSYEQYF

J: TRBJ2-7
V: TRBV5-6
D: NA
size: NA
DNA: TGTGCCAGCAGCTCCGGAGCGGCCGTAGGCTACGAGCAGTACTTC
CDR3: CASSSGAAVGYEQYF

J: TRBJ1-2
V: TRBV18
D: TRBD1
size: NA
DNA: TGTGCCAGCTCACAAGACGGGACAGGGCGGGGTAACTATGGCTACACCTTC
CDR3: CASSQDGTGRGNYGYTF

J: TRBJ2-7
V: TRBV30
D: NA
size: few
DNA: TGTGCCTGGAGTCCTGGCGGGGAACTTTACGAGCAGTACTTC
CDR3: CAWSPGGELYEQYF